The subject of this entry is one T cell receptor (beta chain). CDR1 and CDR2 (germline): ENHRY, SYGVKD. Trimming took off 6 bases at V and 2 bases at J, with 16 bases between the two ends. This CDR3 region has 16 residues. The source of the sample is a study of blood T cell repertoires in COVID-19. Study context: Samples of COVID-19 (acute and convalescent) were obtained from the United States, Italy and Spain. T cells, B-cell-depleted T cells, or PBMCs supplied cDNA or gDNA.

As processed by the authors: The authors estimated nucleated cell counts from reference gene primer amplification. The protocol was immunoSEQ multiplex PCR, while the TCRdb copy is restricted to in-frame clones and leaves out a portion. From that table come the V and J calls and clone size; the DNA was used to work out D and trimming. The sample holds 100,000 to 120,000 clones, over 60% seen once. This chain uses TRBV10-3 with TRBJ2-2, with D maybe TRBD1 (6 bases). The TCR was taken from a woman of 80 years or more with active or convalescent COVID-19. The sample taken for sequencing was peripheral blood. CDR3 loop: CAISKTGTTNTGELFF. The CDR3 bases are TGTGCCATCAGCAAAACCGGGACAACAAACACCGGGGAGCTGTTTTTT.